This TCR beta chain was identified during a study of cytomegalovirus exposure and HLA in healthy donors. In the PCR, 60 Vbeta and 13 Jbeta primers were used. Only in-frame clones appear in the TCRdb table, and some are missing; sequencing was by immunoSEQ multiplex PCR. Of 200,000 to 250,000 clones in the sample, 65% to 75% were seen once. Study outcomes and limitations: Sequence variants that were highly shared formed a cluster that was likely a sequencing artifact. Specificity for CMV antigens was confirmed in vitro for a few of the CMV-associated chains. For presence/absence analyses, sequencing depth was assumed to be roughly uniform across donors. The authors later linked a missense DCLRE1C variant to TCR beta V- and J-gene trimming.

Concerning this clone itself: Its specificity is unknown.

The V end lost 4 bases, the J end lost 3 bases, and 25 bases lay between the germline ends. The CDR3 has 18 residues. The germline CDR1 and CDR2 sequences are SGDLS and YYNGEE. The material sequenced was PBMCs. The TCR was taken from a woman aged 25 to 39 in good health and CMV-seronegative. The chain combines TRBV9 with TRBJ1-1; a weak D match, TRBD1 (5 bases). Here the CDR3 reads CASSTRPGQPPFDTEAFF. Written as DNA, the CDR3 is TGTGCCAGCAGCACGCGCCCTGGACAACCGCCCTTTGACACTGAAGCTTTCTTT.